The T cell receptor (beta chain) described here comes from a study of T cell repertoires in cytomegalovirus infection. Study-wide background: From public TCR beta signatures came an indication of both CMV infection and matching HLA type.

CDR1 SGHDT and CDR2 YYEEEE come from the germline V gene. This CDR3 is 16 amino acids long. Trimming pared 3 bases from V and 1 base from J, leaving 16 bases between. MiXCR was run by TCRdb on the reads, yielding one entry per CDR3 protein. The table has about 260,000 distinct CDR3 sequences, approximately 9.1% seen once; the top ten hold over 12%. Points from the study as a whole: Summed frequency of public TCR beta families distinguished CMV carriers with the relevant HLA. Clonotypes of TCR beta that were HLA-C-restricted and CMV-specific dominated the ex vivo response.

This clonotype has only a few counts. Its target is unknown. The chain is built from TRBV5-6 and TRBJ1-1, with D possibly matching TRBD1 (5 bases). Sample: PBMCs. This clonotype was sampled from a human donor in good health (CMV status not recorded). Some clones in this sample may be carry-over from other donors' samples. The CDR3 region has the DNA TGTGCCAGCAGCTCCTACGGGACGACTAAGAACACTGAAGCTTTCTTT. It yields the protein CASSSYGTTKNTEAFF.